The T cell receptor (beta chain) described here comes from a study of T cells in Graves' hyperthyroidism and ophthalmopathy. Regions amplified from RNA transcripts were the TCR beta CDR3 regions. A first-round RT-PCR of the TCR CDR3 used the HTBI primer set. TCRdb re-called the multiplex PCR reads with MiXCR, one entry per CDR3 protein. This sample has hundreds of thousands of distinct CDR3 sequences, with about 15% found just once. The V and J ends lost 5 bases and 8 bases, in that order; junction bases with no gene match: 7. Germline CDR1 is SGHVS and CDR2 is FNYEAQ. The CDR3 contains 15 residues. Sequenced material: blood. The TCR originated in a woman aged 18-29 years with Graves' hyperthyroidism. The chain has TRBV7-6 and TRBJ1-4; TRBD1 matches 11 bases. CDR3 coding DNA: TGTGCCAGCAGCCAAGGACAGGGGGCAGGGGAAAAACTGTTTTTT. Its protein is CASSQGQGAGEKLFF.